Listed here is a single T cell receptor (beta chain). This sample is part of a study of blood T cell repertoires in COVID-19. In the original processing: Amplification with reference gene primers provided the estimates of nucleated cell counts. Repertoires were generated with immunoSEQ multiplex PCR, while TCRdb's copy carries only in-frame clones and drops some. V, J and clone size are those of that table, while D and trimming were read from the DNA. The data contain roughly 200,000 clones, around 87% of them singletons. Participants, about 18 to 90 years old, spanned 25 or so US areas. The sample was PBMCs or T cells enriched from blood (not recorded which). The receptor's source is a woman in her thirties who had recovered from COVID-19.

CDR3 protein: CASSSDAGNTIYF. CDR3 coding DNA: TGCGCCAGCAGCTCCGACGCGGGGAACACCATATATTTT. The rearrangement links TRBV5-1 to TRBJ1-3; D unresolved. Trimming took 3 bases from V and 7 from J, leaving 11 bases between them. The CDR3 length is 13 residues. The germline gives CDR1 SGHRS, CDR2 YFSETQ.